This TCR beta chain appears in the sequencing data of a study of T cell changes during pregnancy in multiple sclerosis. Losses at the gene ends were 4 bases for V and 11 bases for J; bases not matched to a gene: 5. There are 13 residues in the CDR3. Germline CDR1 and CDR2: LGHNA and YSLEER. The data were produced by immunoSEQ multiplex PCR, yet TCRdb's version contains in-frame clones alone and is incomplete. The data hold tens of thousands of clones, with roughly 90% observed a single time. The sequencing here drew on peripheral blood, taken in the second trimester of pregnancy. The genes are TRBV4-3 and TRBJ1-6, with 7 bases lining up with TRBD1. The sequence came from a female donor with multiple sclerosis, enrolled in a pregnancy study. This chain's CDR3 is CASSLETGTPLHF. CDR3 coding DNA: TGCGCCAGCAGCCTAGAGACAGGGACACCCCTCCACTTT.